The 20 T cell receptor beta chains listed next were all sequenced from one sample in a study of T cell responses to AZD1222 COVID-19 vaccine. The method was immunoSEQ multiplex PCR; TCRdb's version includes in-frame clones alone and lacks a portion of them. The sample consists of tens of thousands of clones, 90% of them appearing once. The starting material was peripheral blood, obtained on day 0 of AZD1222 vaccination. Source of these receptors: an adult in good health.

The CDR3 spells CASSPGPTNEKLFF. Here the CDR3 DNA reads TGTGCCAGCTCACCGGGACCAACTAATGAAAAACTGTTTTTT. The chain carries TRBV18 and TRBJ1-4; perhaps TRBD1 as D (5 bases). Germline V gene lookup returns CDR1 KGHSH and CDR2 LQKENI. V was trimmed by 3 bases and J by 0 bases, leaving 5 bases between them. CDR3 size: 14 residues.

This rearrangement joins TRBV28 to TRBJ1-2; weak D call: TRBD1 (5 bases). Trimming removed 3 bases at V and 5 bases at J, with 28 bases between. Per germline, CDR1 MDHEN and CDR2 SYDVKM. The CDR3 runs 19 residues. The CDR3 loop is CASSFTAAGLGGGLYGYTF. The CDR3 bases are TGTGCCAGCAGTTTTACCGCCGCAGGGCTCGGCGGCGGGCTATATGGCTACACCTTC.

The chain joins TRBV21-1 to TRBJ1-6; TRBD1 is the table's D call and was not checked against the DNA. TRBV21-1 is marked as a pseudogene. This CDR3 contains 18 residues. The CDR3 DNA reads as TGTGCCAGCAGCAAAGCGTGGGCAGGTCCAGTGGTGAGTTCACCCCTCCACTTT. This translates into CASSKAWAGPVVSSPLHF.

The chain carries TRBV27 and TRBJ2-3; no firm D call. Trimming removed 5 bases from V and 2 bases from J, with 11 bases in between. Germline CDR1 reads MNHEY; CDR2 reads SMNVEV (reference sequence). CDR3 size: 14 residues. CDR3 protein: CASSPAYDTDTQYF. CDR3 bases: TGTGCCAGCAGTCCCGCTTATGACACAGATACGCAGTATTTT.

Turning to this clone: Relative to the germline gene, one junction end is altered; a read error may explain this. As DNA, the CDR3 is TGTGCTAGCAGCCCGATACAGGGGTCCACTGAAGCTTTCTTT. This codes for CASSPIQGSTEAFF. The V gene is TRBV7-7, the J gene TRBJ1-1, with TRBD1 matching over 7 bases. The CDR3 extends over 14 amino acids. Per germline, CDR1 SSHAT and CDR2 FNYEAQ (reference sequence).

The genes are TRBV19 and TRBJ1-4; tentative D call: TRBD1 (6 bases). CDR1 and CDR2 from the germline V gene are LNHDA and SQIVND (reference sequence). V lost 6 bases, J lost 8 bases, and 13 bases lay in between. The CDR3 contains 13 residues. The CDR3 protein is CASSSTGWEKLFF. The CDR3 region has the DNA TGTGCCAGTAGCTCCACAGGGTGGGAAAAACTGTTTTTT.

The J gene is TRBJ1-4, the V gene TRBV6-6; a possible D gene is TRBD1 (5 bases). The CDR3 runs to 14 residues. Trimming shortened V by 6 bases and J by 2 bases, and 10 bases separated the two germline ends. Germline CDR1 MNHNY, CDR2 SVGAGI (reference sequence). The CDR3 reads CASSPGGTNEKLFF. DNA of the CDR3: TGTGCCAGCAGCCCCGGGGGGACTAATGAAAAACTGTTTTTT.

This chain links TRBV3-1 (or the pseudogene TRBV3-2) with TRBJ2-7; 9 bases align to TRBD1. Germline values: CDR1 LGHDT, CDR2 YNNKEL (reference sequence). V was pared by 1 base and J by 1 base, with 8 bases of the junction left unmatched. The CDR3 covers 17 residues. The CDR3 reads CASSQGLGTGMSYEQYF. In DNA, the CDR3 is TGTGCCAGCAGCCAAGGCCTCGGGACAGGGATGTCCTACGAGCAGTACTTC.

The chain has TRBV10-1 and TRBJ2-7; D gene uncertain. V was cut by 1 base and J by 2 bases, with 15 bases left in between. The CDR3 spans 16 residues. Germline loops: CDR1 WNHNN, CDR2 SYGVQD (reference sequence). DNA for the CDR3: TGCGCCAGCAGTGAGTATCCGGCTAGAAAGCCCTACGAGCAGTACTTC. This translates into CASSEYPARKPYEQYF.

The chain carries TRBV6-5 and TRBJ1-3; tentatively, D is TRBD1 (6 bases). This CDR3 has 13 amino acids. Germline V gives CDR1 MNHEY, CDR2 SVGAGI. The V gene lost 9 bases and the J gene lost 2 bases, with 11 bases spanning the gap. The CDR3 DNA reads as TGTGCCAGTTCTGGGGGGCCTGGAAACACCATATATTTT. This encodes CASSGGPGNTIYF.

The chain carries TRBV7-8 and TRBJ1-5; 7 bases are shared with TRBD1. Trimming cost V 4 bases and J 4 bases; bases outside gene matches: 4. The germline gives CDR1 SGHVS, CDR2 FQNEAQ. The CDR3 length is 14 residues. The chain's CDR3 is CASSSGQPNQPQHF. The CDR3, as DNA: TGTGCCAGCAGCTCGGGACAGCCTAATCAGCCCCAGCATTTT.

The chain carries TRBV11-2 and TRBJ2-2; D uncertain. CDR3 length equals 12 residues. Germline assignment: CDR1 SGHAT and CDR2 FQNNGV. Trimming took off 5 bases at V and 6 bases at J, with 7 bases between the two ends. Here the CDR3 DNA reads TGTGCCAGCAGCCCCCGCGCCGGGGAGCTGTTTTTT. Its translation is CASSPRAGELFF.

This rearrangement joins TRBV6-5 to TRBJ1-6; D call uncertain. The CDR3 runs 13 residues. V shed 4 bases and J shed 7 bases, with 8 bases lying between them. CDR1 and CDR2 (germline): MNHEY, SVGAGI. The CDR3 loop reads CASSSSGNSPLHF. CDR3 in DNA: TGTGCCAGCAGTTCCTCGGGGAATTCACCCCTCCACTTT.

The chain couples TRBV18 to TRBJ1-3; D may be TRBD1 (5 bases). Germline loops: CDR1 KGHSH, CDR2 LQKENI. The germline V and J ends were trimmed by 2 bases and 1 base, with 15 bases remaining between them. The CDR3 covers 17 residues. In nucleotides, the CDR3 is TGTGCCAGCTCACCAAAAGGGGTCGGTGCTTCTGGAAACACCATATATTTT. It yields the protein CASSPKGVGASGNTIYF.

This chain links TRBV9 with TRBJ2-7; unclear D gene. This CDR3 is built from 12 residues. Trimming took 3 bases from V and 7 from J, leaving 11 bases between them. CDR1 SGDLS and CDR2 YYNGEE come from the germline V gene. The CDR3 loop is CASSGWFGEQYF. The DNA for the CDR3 is TGTGCCAGCAGCGGCTGGTTCGGAGAGCAGTACTTC.

The V call is TRBV11-1, the J call TRBJ2-7, with TRBD1 matching 8 bases. Germline-derived CDR1 and CDR2 are SGHAT and FQDESV (reference sequence). V gave up 4 bases and J gave up 5 bases; unmatched junction bases: 7. The CDR3 is 14 amino acids. The CDR3 loop is CASSSQGANNEQYF. Here the CDR3 DNA reads TGTGCCAGCAGCTCCCAGGGGGCGAATAACGAGCAGTACTTC. Drawing the rest from reference TRBV11-1 and TRBJ2-7, the complete variable domain is EAEVAQSPRYKITEKSQAVAFWCDPISGHATLYWYRQILGQGPELLVQFQDESVVDDSQLPKDRFSAERLKGVDSTLKIQPAELGDSAMYLCASSSQGANNEQYFGPGTRLTVT.

The V and J genes are TRBV7-3 and TRBJ1-2, with D possibly matching TRBD1 (5 bases). This CDR3 comprises 13 residues. With 4 bases removed from V and 6 bases from J, the gap between germline ends came to 12 bases. Germline CDR1 SGHTA, CDR2 FQGTGA. The DNA of the CDR3 is TGTGCCAGCAGCTCGACCCCAGGGAATGGCTACACCTTC. Encoded protein: CASSSTPGNGYTF.

The chain is built from TRBV3-1 (or the pseudogene TRBV3-2) and TRBJ2-3; 8 bases align to TRBD2. The V gene end was trimmed by 3 bases and the J gene end by 0 bases; junction bases not matched to a gene: 5. The CDR3 loop spans 16 amino acids. The germline V gene encodes CDR1 LGHDT and CDR2 YNNKEL (reference sequence). CDR3 protein: CASSQRAGASTDTQYF. The CDR3 region has the DNA TGTGCCAGCAGCCAGAGAGCGGGGGCCAGCACAGATACGCAGTATTTT.

V gene TRBV5-1 combines with J gene TRBJ1-3; D uncertain. The germline V and J ends were trimmed by 4 bases and 4 bases, with 15 bases remaining between them. The CDR3 contains 15 residues. Germline values: CDR1 SGHRS, CDR2 YFSETQ. The DNA for the CDR3 is TGCGCCAGCAGCCCTGAAGGGTCACTCGGAAACACCATATATTTT. This encodes CASSPEGSLGNTIYF.

The rearrangement joins TRBV18 to TRBJ2-2, with a tentative D call TRBD2 (6 bases). Per germline, CDR1 KGHSH and CDR2 LQKENI. There are 14 residues in the CDR3. The germline V and J ends were trimmed by 5 bases and 5 bases, with 12 bases remaining between them. The CDR3, as DNA: TGTGCCAGCTCATCGGGGGTTCTAACCGGGGAGCTGTTTTTT. Translating it yields CASSSGVLTGELFF.